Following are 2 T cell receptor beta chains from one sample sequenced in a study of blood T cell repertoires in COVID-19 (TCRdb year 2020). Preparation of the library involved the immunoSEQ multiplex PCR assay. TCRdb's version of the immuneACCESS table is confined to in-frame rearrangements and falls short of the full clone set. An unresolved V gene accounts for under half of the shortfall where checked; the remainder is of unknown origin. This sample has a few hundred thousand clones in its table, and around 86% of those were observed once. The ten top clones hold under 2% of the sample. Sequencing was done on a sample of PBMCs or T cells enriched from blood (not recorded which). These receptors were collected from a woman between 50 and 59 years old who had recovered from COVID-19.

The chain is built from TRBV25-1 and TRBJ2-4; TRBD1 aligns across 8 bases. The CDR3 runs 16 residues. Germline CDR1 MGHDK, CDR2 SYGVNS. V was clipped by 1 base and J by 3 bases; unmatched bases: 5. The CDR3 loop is CASSEWTGQDKNIQYF. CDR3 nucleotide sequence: TGTGCCAGCAGTGAATGGACAGGGCAGGACAAAAACATTCAGTACTTC.

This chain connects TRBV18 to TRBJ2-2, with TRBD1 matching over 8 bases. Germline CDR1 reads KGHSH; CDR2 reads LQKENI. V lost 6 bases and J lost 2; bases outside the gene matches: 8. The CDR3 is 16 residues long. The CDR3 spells CASSLPGGINTGELFF. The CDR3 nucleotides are TGTGCCAGCTCGTTACCAGGGGGCATTAACACCGGGGAGCTGTTTTTT.